This T cell receptor (beta chain) was obtained from a study of graft-versus-host responses after intestinal transplantation. The wider study: Every one of the recipients received anti-thymocyte globulin induction and afterwards took tacrolimus and steroids for 3 to 4 years.

This clone appeared once. The data were produced by immunoSEQ multiplex PCR, yet TCRdb's version contains in-frame clones alone and is incomplete. The table has about 21,000 clones, 30% to 40% seen once. Researchers placed roughly 200,000 CFSE-labeled responder cells in culture with roughly 200,000 irradiated, violet-dye-labeled stimulator cells. Between the trimmed V and J ends, which lost 5 bases and 7 bases, there was a span of 21 bases. Germline CDR1 reads SGHAT; CDR2 reads FQNNGV. The CDR3 length is 16 residues. The rearrangement links TRBV11-2 to TRBJ2-1, with D perhaps TRBD2 (5 bases). The sequence was collected from a human patient who received an intestinal transplant. The sequences come from alloreactive CD8+ T cells from a mixed lymphocyte reaction culture, collected before intestinal transplant. Sample subset: CFSE-low proliferating T cells sorted from roughly six-day pre-transplant mixed lymphocyte reaction (GvH or HvG direction). CDR3 sequence (DNA): TGTGCCAGCAGCAGACTCGGACTCACCGTTACAAATGAGCAGTTCTTC. Translating gives CASSRLGLTVTNEQFF.